The table lists the clone carrying this TCR beta chain with many counts. The sample originates from a study of neurological immune-mediated disorders. Each CDR3 protein gets one entry after TCRdb re-called the 5' RACE reads with MiXCR. The table lists roughly 36,000 distinct CDR3 sequences, just under 7.5% of them singletons. V lost 4 bases and J lost 6, with 6 bases in between. This CDR3 contains 11 residues. Looked up from germline, CDR1 is SGHTA and CDR2 is FQGNSA. This chain joins TRBV7-2 and TRBJ2-5; D is unclear. The sequence was collected from a man in his fifties in good health. Sequences were obtained from CD4+ T cells from blood. DNA for the CDR3: TGTGCCAGCAGCTATACAAAGACCCAGTACTTC. Its protein product is CASSYTKTQYF. Drawing the rest from reference TRBV7-2 and TRBJ2-5, the complete variable domain is GAGVSQSPSNKVTEKGKDVELRCDPISGHTALYWYRQSLGQGLEFLIYFQGNSAPDKSGLPSDRFSAERTGGSVSTLTIQRTQQEDSAVYLCASSYTKTQYFGPGTRLLVL.